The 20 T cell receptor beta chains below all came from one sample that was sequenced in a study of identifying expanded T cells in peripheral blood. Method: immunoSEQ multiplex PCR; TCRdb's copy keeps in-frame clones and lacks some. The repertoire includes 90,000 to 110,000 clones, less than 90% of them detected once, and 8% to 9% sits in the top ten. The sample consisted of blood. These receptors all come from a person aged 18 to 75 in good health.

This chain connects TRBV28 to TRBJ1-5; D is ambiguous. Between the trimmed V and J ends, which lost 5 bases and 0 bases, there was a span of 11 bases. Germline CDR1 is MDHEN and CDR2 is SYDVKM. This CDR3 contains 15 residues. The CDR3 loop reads CASSPTTISNQPQHF. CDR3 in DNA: TGTGCCAGCAGTCCAACAACAATTAGCAATCAGCCCCAGCATTTT.

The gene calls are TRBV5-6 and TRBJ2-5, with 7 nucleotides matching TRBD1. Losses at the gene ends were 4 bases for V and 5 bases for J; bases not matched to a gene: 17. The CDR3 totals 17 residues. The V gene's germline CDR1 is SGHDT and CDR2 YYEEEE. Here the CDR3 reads CASSQKAGGSNVETQYF. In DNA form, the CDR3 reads TGTGCCAGCAGCCAGAAGGCAGGGGGATCGAACGTGGAGACCCAGTACTTC.

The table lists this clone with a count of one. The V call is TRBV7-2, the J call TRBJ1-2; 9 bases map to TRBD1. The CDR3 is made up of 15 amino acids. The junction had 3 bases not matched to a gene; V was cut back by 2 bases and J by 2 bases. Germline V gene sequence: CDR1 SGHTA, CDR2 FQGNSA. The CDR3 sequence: CASSLMGQGNYGYTF. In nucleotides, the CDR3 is TGTGCCAGCAGCTTAATGGGACAGGGAAACTATGGCTACACCTTC.

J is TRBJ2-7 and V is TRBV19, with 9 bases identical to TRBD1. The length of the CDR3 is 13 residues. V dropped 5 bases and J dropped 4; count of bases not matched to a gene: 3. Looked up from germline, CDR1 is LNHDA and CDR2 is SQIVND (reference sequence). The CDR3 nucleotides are TGTGCCAGTAGTGTAGGACAGGGGTACGAGCAGTACTTC. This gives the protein CASSVGQGYEQYF. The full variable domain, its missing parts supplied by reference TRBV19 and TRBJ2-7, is DGGITQSPKYLFRKEGQNVTLSCEQNLNHDAMYWYRQDPGQGLRLIYYSQIVNDFQKGDIAEGYSVSREKKESFPLTVTSAQKNPTAFYLCASSVGQGYEQYFGPGTRLTVT.

In nucleotides, the CDR3 is TGTGCCAGCAGCTTTTCGGGGACAGGAACCTCCTACGAGCAGTACTTC. It codes for CASSFSGTGTSYEQYF. The V and J genes are TRBV5-4 and TRBJ2-7; 8 nucleotides align to TRBD1. Germline loops: CDR1 SGHNT, CDR2 YYREEE (reference sequence). The CDR3 length is 16 residues. V trimming: 2 bases; J trimming: 0 bases; junction bases outside the gene matches: 7.

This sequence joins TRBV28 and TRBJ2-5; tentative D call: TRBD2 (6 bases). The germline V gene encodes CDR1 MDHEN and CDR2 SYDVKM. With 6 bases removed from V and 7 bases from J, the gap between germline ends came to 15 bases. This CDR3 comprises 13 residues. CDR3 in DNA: TGTGCCAGCAGCTTGACTAGTTTAGTGACCCAGTACTTC. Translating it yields CASSLTSLVTQYF. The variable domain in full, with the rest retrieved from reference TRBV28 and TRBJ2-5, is DVKVTQSSRYLVKRTGEKVFLECVQDMDHENMFWYRQDPGLGLRLIYFSYDVKMKEKGDIPEGYSVSREKKERFSLILESASTNQTSMYLCASSLTSLVTQYFGPGTRLLVL.

The CDR3 loop is CASSQTRDRGETQYF. CDR3 coding DNA: TGTGCCAGCAGCCAAACCCGGGACAGGGGAGAGACCCAGTACTTC. The genes are TRBV4-2 and TRBJ2-5, with TRBD1 identical over 10 bases. With 2 bases clipped from V and 4 bases from J, the junction kept 4 bases outside the gene matches. Germline CDR1 LGHNA, CDR2 YNFKEQ. The CDR3 loop spans 15 amino acids.

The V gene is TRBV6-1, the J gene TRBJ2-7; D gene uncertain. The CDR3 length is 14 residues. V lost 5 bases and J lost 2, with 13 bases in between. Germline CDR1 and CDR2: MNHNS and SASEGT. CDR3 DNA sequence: TGTGCCAGCAGTCCCCGGAACGTTGCCTACGAGCAGTACTTC. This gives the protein CASSPRNVAYEQYF.

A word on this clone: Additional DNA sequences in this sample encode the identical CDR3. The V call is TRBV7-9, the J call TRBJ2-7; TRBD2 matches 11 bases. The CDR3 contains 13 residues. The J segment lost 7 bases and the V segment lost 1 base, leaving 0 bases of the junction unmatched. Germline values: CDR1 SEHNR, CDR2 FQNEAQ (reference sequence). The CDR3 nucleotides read TGTGCCAGCAGCTTAGGGACTAGCGGGGAGCAGTACTTC. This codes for CASSLGTSGEQYF.

The CDR3 here is CASSLSSGGGTGELFF. The CDR3 DNA reads TGTGCCAGCAGTTTATCTAGCGGGGGCGGGACCGGGGAGCTGTTTTTT. The V and J genes are TRBV27 and TRBJ2-2; 9 bases match TRBD2. The junction had 4 bases not matched to a gene; V was cut back by 0 bases and J by 5 bases. The CDR3 extends over 16 amino acids. Per germline, CDR1 MNHEY and CDR2 SMNVEV (reference sequence).

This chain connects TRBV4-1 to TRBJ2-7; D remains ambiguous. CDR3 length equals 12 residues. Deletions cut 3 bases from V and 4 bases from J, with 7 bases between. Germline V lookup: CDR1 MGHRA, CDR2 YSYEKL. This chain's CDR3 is CASSHSGYEQYF. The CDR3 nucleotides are TGCGCCAGCAGCCACTCCGGGTACGAGCAGTACTTC.

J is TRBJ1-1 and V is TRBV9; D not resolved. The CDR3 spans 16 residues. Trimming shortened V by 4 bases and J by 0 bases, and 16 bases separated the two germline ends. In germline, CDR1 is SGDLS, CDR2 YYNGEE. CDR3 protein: CASSPKSAPMNTEAFF. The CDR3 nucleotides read TGTGCCAGCAGCCCTAAATCAGCACCAATGAACACTGAAGCTTTCTTT.

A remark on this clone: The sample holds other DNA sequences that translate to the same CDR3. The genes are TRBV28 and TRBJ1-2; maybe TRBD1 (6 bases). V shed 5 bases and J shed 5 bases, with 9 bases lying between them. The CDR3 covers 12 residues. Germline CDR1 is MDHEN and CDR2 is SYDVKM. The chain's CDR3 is CASSRGDYGYTF. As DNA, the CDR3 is TGTGCCAGCAGTAGGGGGGATTATGGCTACACCTTC.

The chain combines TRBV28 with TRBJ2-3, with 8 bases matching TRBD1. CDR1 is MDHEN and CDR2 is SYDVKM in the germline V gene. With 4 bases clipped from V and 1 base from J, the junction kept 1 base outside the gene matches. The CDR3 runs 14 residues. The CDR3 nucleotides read TGTGCCAGCAGTTCGGGACAGGGCACAGATACGCAGTATTTT. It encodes CASSSGQGTDTQYF.

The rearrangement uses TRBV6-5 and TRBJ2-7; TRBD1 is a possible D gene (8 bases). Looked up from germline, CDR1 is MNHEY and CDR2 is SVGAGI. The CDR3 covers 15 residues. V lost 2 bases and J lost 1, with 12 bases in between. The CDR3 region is CASSYVQGGSYEQYF. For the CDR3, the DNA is TGTGCCAGCAGTTACGTACAGGGGGGGTCCTACGAGCAGTACTTC.

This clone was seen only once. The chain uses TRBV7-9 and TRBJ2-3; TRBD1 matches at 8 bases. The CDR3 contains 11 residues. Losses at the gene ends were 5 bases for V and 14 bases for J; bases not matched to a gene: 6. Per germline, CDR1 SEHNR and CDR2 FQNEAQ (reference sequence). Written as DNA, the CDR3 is TGTGCCAGCAGCCAGGACAGGGCGGTGTATTTT. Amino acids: CASSQDRAVYF.

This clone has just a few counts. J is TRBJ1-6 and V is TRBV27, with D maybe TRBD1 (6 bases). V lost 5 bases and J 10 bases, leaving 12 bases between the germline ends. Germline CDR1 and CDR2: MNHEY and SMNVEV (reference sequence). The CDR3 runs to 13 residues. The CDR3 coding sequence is TGTGCCAGCAGTACAGGGTTGGGCTCACCCCTCCACTTT. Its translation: CASSTGLGSPLHF.

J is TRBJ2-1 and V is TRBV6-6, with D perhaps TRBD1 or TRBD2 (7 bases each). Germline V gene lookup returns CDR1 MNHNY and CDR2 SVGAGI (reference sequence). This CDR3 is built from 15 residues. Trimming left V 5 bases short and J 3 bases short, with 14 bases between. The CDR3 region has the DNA TGTGCCAGCAGTCAGGGGGGGAACTACTACAATGAGCAGTTCTTC. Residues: CASSQGGNYYNEQFF.

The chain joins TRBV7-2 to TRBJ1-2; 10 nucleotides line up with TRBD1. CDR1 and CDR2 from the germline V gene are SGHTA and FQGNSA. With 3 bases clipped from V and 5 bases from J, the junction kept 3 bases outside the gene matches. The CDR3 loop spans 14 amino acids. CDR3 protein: CASSFLGQGYGYTF. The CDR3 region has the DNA TGTGCCAGCAGCTTCCTGGGACAGGGGTATGGCTACACCTTC.

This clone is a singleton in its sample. CDR3 nucleotide sequence: TGTGCCAGCAGTGAAGGGGACAGGACTCGCTCCTACAATGAGCAGTTCTTC. It yields the protein CASSEGDRTRSYNEQFF. The chain carries TRBV6-4 and TRBJ2-1; 8 nucleotides align to TRBD1. CDR1 is MRHNA and CDR2 is SNTAGT in the germline V gene. This CDR3 is built from 17 residues. The junction had 7 bases not matched to a gene; V was cut back by 3 bases and J by 0 bases.